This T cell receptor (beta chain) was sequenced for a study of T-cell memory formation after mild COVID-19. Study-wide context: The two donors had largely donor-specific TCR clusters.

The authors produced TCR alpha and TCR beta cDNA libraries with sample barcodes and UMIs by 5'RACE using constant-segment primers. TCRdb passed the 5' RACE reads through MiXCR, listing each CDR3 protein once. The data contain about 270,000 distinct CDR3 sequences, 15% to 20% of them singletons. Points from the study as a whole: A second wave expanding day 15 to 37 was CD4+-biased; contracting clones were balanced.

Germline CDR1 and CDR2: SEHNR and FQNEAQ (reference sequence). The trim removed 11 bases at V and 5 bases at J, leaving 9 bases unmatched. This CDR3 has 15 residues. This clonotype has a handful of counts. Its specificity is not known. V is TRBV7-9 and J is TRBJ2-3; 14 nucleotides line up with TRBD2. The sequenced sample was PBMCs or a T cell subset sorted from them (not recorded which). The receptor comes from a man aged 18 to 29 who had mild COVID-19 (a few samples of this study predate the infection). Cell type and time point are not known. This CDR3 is CAGETSGGAGDTQYF. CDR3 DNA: TGTGCCGGCGAGACTAGCGGGGGGGCAGGAGATACGCAGTATTTT.